This T cell receptor beta chain was retrieved from a study of T cells in Graves' hyperthyroidism and ophthalmopathy. Overall study context: Pretreatment peripheral blood was obtained at initial diagnosis.

This clonotype came up many times. Trimming cost V 1 base and J 0 bases, with 10 bases left between them. The CDR3 loop spans 15 amino acids. Germline CDR1 LGHDT, CDR2 YNNKEL (reference sequence). Criteria for exclusion of patients were uncontrolled infection, other autoimmune disease, pregnancy or lactation. Diagnosis relied on clinical symptoms, serum thyroxine and TRAb, thyroid ultrasound and orbital computed tomography. The investigators amplified TCR beta CDR3 regions from RNA transcripts. During a first-round RT-PCR of the TCR CDR3, the HTBI primer set was used. TCRdb itself ran the multiplex PCR reads through MiXCR, one entry per CDR3 protein. The profile shows about 250,000 distinct CDR3 sequences, roughly 20% of them singletons.

The TCR was taken from a man younger than 45 with Graves' ophthalmopathy. The sample taken for sequencing was blood. The chain joins TRBV3-1 to TRBJ2-7; D remains ambiguous. CDR3 DNA: TGTGCCAGCAGCCAAGCGGGCAGCCACTCCTACGAGCAGTACTTC. Residues: CASSQAGSHSYEQYF.